The clone carrying this TCR beta chain was found a few times. Its antigen is unknown. TCRdb re-analysed the 5' RACE reads in MiXCR, keeping a single row per CDR3 protein. In the table there are about 210,000 distinct CDR3 sequences, around a tenth of which are singletons. The sample is drawn from a study of identical twins. Study findings and constraints: The degree of excess twin sharing was weaker in beta out-of-frame sequences. In zero-insertion analyses, partial confounding could arise from invariant MAIT and iNKT cells. Where out-of-frame alpha sequences were twin-shared, they showed excess low generation probability.

The germline V gene has CDR1 LNHNV and CDR2 YYDKDF (reference sequence). J was trimmed by 5 bases and V by 0 bases; bases with no gene match: 9. CDR3 length: 19 residues. The clonotype was recovered from a woman aged 18-30 years in good health. Specimen: memory (CD45RO+) T cells sorted from blood. The gene calls are TRBV15 and TRBJ2-2; 13 bases fit TRBD2. The CDR3 reads CATSRDPPGLAGVTGELFF. In DNA, the CDR3 is TGTGCCACCAGCAGAGACCCCCCCGGACTAGCGGGAGTGACCGGGGAGCTGTTTTTT.